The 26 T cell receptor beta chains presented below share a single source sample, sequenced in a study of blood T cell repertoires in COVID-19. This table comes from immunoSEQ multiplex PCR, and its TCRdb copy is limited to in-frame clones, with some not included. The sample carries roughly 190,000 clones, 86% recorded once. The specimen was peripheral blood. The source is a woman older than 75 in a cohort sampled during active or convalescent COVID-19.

CDR3 protein: CASSQGRIGEQYF. For the CDR3, the DNA is TGTGCCAGTAGTCAGGGGCGGATCGGCGAGCAGTACTTC. This sequence joins TRBV19 and TRBJ2-7; a possible D gene is TRBD1 (6 bases). In germline, CDR1 is LNHDA, CDR2 SQIVND (reference sequence). V lost 5 bases, J lost 6 bases, and 14 bases lay in between. This CDR3 has 13 residues.

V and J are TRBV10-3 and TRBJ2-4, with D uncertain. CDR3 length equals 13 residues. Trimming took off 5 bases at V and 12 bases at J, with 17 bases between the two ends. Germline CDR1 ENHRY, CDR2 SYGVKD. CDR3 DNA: TGTGCCATCAGTATCTCCCGGGTGGCTGGTCAGTACTTC. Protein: CAISISRVAGQYF.

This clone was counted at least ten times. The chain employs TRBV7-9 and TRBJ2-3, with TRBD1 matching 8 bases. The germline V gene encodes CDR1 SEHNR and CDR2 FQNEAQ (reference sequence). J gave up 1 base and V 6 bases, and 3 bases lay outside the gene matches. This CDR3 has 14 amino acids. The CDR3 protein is CASRWDRRTDTQYF. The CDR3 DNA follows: TGTGCCAGCAGGTGGGACAGGCGCACAGATACGCAGTATTTT.

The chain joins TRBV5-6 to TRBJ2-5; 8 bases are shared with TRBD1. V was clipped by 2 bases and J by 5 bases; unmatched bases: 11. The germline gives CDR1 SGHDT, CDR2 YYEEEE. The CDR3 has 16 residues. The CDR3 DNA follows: TGTGCCAGCAGCTTAGGGCAGGGGGCTCTTGTGGAGACCCAGTACTTC. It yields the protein CASSLGQGALVETQYF.

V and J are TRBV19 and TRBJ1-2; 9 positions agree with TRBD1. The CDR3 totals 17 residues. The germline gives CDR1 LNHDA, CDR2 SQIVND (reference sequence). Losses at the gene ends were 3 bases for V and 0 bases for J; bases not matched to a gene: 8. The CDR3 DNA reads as TGTGCCAGTAGTATCATCTCCGGGACAGGGACTAACTATGGCTACACCTTC. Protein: CASSIISGTGTNYGYTF.

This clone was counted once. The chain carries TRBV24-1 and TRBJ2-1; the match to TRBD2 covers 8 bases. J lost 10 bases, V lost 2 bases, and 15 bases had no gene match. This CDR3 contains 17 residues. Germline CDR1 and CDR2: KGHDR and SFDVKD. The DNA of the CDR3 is TGTGCCACCAGTGATTCATACATATCGAGCGGGAGAACCGAGCAGTTCTTC. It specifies CATSDSYISSGRTEQFF.

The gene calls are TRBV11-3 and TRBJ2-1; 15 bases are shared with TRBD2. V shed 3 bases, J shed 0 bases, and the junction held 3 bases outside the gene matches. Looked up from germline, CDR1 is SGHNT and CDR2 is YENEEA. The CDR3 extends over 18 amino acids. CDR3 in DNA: TGTGCCAGCAGCTTGGGACTAGCGGGGGGATTCTCCTACAATGAGCAGTTCTTC. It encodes CASSLGLAGGFSYNEQFF.

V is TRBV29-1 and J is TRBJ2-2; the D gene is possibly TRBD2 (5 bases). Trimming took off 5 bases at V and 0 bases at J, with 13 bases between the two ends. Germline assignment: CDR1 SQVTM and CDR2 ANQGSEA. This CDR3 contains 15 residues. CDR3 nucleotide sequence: TGCAGCGTTTTTCTAGCCGAAGCGAACACCGGGGAGCTGTTTTTT. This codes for CSVFLAEANTGELFF.

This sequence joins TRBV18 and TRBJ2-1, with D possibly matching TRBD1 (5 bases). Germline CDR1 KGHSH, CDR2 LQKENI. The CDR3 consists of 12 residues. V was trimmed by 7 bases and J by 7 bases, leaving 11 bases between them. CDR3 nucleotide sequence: TGTGCCAGCTTCATTACAGGTAATGAGCAGTTCTTC. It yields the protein CASFITGNEQFF.

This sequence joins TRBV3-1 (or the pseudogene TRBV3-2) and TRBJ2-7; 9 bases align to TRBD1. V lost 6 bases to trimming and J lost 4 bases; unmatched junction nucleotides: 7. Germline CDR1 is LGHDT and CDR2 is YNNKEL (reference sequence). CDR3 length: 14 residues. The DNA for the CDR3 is TGTGCCAGCAGTTCCTGGGACAGGGCATACGAGCAGTACGTC. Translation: CASSSWDRAYEQYV.

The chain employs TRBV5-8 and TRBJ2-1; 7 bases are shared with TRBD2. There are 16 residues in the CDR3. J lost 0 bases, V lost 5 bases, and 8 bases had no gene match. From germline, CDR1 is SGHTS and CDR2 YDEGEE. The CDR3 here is CASSYVAGRSYNEQFF. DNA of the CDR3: TGTGCCAGCAGTTATGTAGCGGGTCGCTCCTACAATGAGCAGTTCTTC. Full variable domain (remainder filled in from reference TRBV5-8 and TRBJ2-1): EAGVTQSPTHLIKTRGQQATLRCSPISGHTSVYWYQQALGLGLQFLLWYDEGEERNRGNFPPRFSGRQFPNYSSELNVNALELEDSALYLCASSYVAGRSYNEQFFGPGTRLTVL.

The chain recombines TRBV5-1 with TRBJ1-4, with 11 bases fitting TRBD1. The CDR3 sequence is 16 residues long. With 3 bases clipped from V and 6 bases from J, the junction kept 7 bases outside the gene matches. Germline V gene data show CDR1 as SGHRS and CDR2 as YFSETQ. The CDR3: CASSSTGTGGHEKLFF. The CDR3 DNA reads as TGCGCCAGCAGCTCCACCGGGACAGGGGGGCATGAAAAACTGTTTTTT.

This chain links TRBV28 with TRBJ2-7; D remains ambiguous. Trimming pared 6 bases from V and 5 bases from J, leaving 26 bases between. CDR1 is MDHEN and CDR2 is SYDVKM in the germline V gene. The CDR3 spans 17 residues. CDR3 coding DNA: TGTGCCAGCAGCAGCCCCAACCTGGCTAGGTTTCGAAACGAGCAGTACTTC. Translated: CASSSPNLARFRNEQYF.

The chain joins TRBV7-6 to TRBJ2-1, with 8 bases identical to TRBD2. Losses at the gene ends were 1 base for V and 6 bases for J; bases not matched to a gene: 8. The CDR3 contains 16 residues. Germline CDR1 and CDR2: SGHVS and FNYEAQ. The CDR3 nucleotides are TGTGCCAGCAGCTTAGACCCAGCGGGAGTAACCAATGAGCAGTTCTTC. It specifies CASSLDPAGVTNEQFF.

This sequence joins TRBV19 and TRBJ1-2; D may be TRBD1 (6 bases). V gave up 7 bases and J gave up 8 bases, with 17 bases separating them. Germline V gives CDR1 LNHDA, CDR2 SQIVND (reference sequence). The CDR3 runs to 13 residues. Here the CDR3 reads CASTPRDTGGYTF. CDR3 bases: TGTGCCAGTACCCCCCGGGACACGGGCGGCTACACCTTC.

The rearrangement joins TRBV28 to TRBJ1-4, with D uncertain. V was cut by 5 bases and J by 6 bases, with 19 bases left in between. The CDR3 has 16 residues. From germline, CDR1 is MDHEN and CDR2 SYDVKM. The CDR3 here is CASSAVQITVDEKLFF. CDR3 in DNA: TGTGCCAGCAGTGCGGTTCAGATTACCGTGGATGAAAAACTGTTTTTT.

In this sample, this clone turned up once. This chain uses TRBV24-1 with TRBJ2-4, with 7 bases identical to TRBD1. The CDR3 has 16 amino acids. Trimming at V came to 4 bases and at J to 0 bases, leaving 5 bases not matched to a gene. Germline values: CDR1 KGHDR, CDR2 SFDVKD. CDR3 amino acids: CATSERQGIAKNIQYF. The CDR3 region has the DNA TGTGCCACCAGTGAACGACAGGGAATAGCCAAAAACATTCAGTACTTC.

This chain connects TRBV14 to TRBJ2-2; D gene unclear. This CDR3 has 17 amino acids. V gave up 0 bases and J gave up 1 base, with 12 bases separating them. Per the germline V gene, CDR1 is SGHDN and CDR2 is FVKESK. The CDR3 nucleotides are TGTGCCAGCAGCCAAGATCTTTGGCTAGAGAACACCGGGGAGCTGTTTTTT. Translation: CASSQDLWLENTGELFF.

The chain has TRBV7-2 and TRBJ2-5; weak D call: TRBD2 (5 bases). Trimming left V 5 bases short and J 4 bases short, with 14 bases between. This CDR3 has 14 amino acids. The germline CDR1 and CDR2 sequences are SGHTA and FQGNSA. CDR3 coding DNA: TGTGCCAGCAGCGGAGGCGGGTTGAGAGAGACCCAGTACTTC. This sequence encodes CASSGGGLRETQYF.

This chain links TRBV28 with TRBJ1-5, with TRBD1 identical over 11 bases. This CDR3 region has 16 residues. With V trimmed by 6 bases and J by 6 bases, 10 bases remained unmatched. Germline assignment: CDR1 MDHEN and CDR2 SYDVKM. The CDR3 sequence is CASRTGGTGGSQPQHF. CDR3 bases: TGTGCCAGCAGGACCGGTGGGACAGGGGGAAGTCAGCCCCAGCATTTT.

As DNA, the CDR3 is TGTGCCAGCAGTGCCGGGACAGTCCAAAACTATGGCTACACCTTC. Amino acid sequence: CASSAGTVQNYGYTF. The chain employs TRBV28 and TRBJ1-2; 7 bases are a match to TRBD1. The V and J ends lost 5 bases and 2 bases, in that order; junction bases with no gene match: 8. Germline assignment: CDR1 MDHEN and CDR2 SYDVKM. This CDR3 is built from 15 residues.

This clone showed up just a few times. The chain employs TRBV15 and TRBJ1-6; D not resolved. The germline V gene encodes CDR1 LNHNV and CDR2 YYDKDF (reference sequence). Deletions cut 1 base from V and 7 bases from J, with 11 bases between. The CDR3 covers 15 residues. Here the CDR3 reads CATSRGRLMNSPLHF. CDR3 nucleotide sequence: TGTGCCACCAGCAGAGGTCGACTTATGAATTCACCCCTCCACTTT.

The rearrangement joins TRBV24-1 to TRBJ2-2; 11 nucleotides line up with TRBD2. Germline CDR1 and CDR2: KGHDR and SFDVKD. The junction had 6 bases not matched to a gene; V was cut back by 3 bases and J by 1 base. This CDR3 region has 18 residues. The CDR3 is CATSDSSGRALNTGELFF. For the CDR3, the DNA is TGTGCCACCAGTGATAGTAGCGGGAGGGCCCTGAACACCGGGGAGCTGTTTTTT.

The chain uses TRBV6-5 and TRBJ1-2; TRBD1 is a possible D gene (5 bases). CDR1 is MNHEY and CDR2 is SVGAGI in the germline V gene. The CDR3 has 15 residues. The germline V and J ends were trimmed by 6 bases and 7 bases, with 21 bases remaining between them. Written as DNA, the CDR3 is TGTGCCAGCAGCACCGGGGGAGGGTGGGAGGTTGGCTACACCTTC. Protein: CASSTGGGWEVGYTF.

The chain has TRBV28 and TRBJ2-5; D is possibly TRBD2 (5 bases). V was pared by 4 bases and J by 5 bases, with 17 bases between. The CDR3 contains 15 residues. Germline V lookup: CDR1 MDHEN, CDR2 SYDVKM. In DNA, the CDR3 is TGTGCCAGCAGTTCCGGACGGGGAATGAGGGAGACCCAGTACTTC. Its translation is CASSSGRGMRETQYF.

CDR3 protein: CASNLGTADIDTQYF. In DNA form, the CDR3 reads TGTGCCAGCAACCTCGGGACAGCGGATATAGATACGCAGTATTTT. The V gene is TRBV6-5, the J gene TRBJ2-3; the match to TRBD1 covers 7 bases. The germline gives CDR1 MNHEY, CDR2 SVGAGI. V gave up 7 bases and J gave up 5 bases; unmatched junction bases: 12. The CDR3 extends over 15 amino acids.